This T cell receptor beta chain was observed in a study of cytomegalovirus exposure and HLA in healthy donors. Findings and limits, study-wide: Within an earlier analysis, most TCR beta V segments proved productive either about 90% or about 30% of the time. V- and J-gene trimming of TCR beta was linked (in a later analysis) to a missense DCLRE1C variant. Some V segments, TRBV6-2 and TRBV6-3 among them, were indistinguishable and were therefore excluded.

Trimming stripped 0 bases from V and 0 bases from J, with 11 bases between. The CDR3 totals 16 residues. Germline V gene sequence: CDR1 MNHNY, CDR2 SVGAGI (reference sequence). Primers: 60 Vbeta forward and 13 Jbeta reverse. In the authors' methods: Approximately 11 million of 65 million to 95 million unique TCR beta chains were shared, per a later count. Assay: immunoSEQ multiplex PCR; the TCRdb copy retains only in-frame clones and omits some. D and trimming were read from the DNA, whereas the V and J calls and clone size are those reported in that table. The table has more than 150,000 clones, 76% seen once. As regards this clone: What it binds is unknown.

V gene TRBV6-6 combines with J gene TRBJ1-2, with D possibly TRBD1 on 5 matching bases. This sequence originates from a man between 18 and 29 years old in good health and CMV-seronegative. Sequenced: PBMCs. Here the CDR3 reads CASSYSDRLANYGYTF. Written as DNA, the CDR3 is TGTGCCAGCAGTTACTCAGACAGATTAGCTAACTATGGCTACACCTTC.